This T cell receptor (beta chain) was sequenced during a study of glioma-infiltrating T cells. The study, taken as a whole, reports: CDR3 overlap between tissue and blood was very small. Non-neoplastic patients had below-expected tissue-blood divergence, while all gliomas exceeded expectation.

Using RNA template, CDR3s of TCR alpha and beta were amplified with iRepertoire arm-PCR. Tissue mRNA or PBMC total RNA, roughly 90-450 ng, went into one-step reverse transcription and amplification. A single record per CDR3 protein comes from TCRdb applying MiXCR to the multiplex PCR reads. The data hold around 100,000 distinct CDR3 sequences, with under 30% observed a single time. A few counts support this clonotype. Its antigen is still unknown. V was clipped by 5 bases and J by 3 bases; unmatched bases: 6. This CDR3 is built from 14 residues. The origin of this receptor is a human donor with low-grade glioma or glioblastoma, undergoing nonglioma brain surgery, or in good health (not recorded which). The sample was glioma tissue, nonneoplastic brain tissue, or PBMCs (not recorded which). The chain has TRBV12-3 or TRBV12-4 and TRBJ2-7; 8 bases map to TRBD1. The CDR3 reads CASSPGQAYYEQYF. The CDR3 nucleotides are TGTGCCAGCAGTCCGGGACAGGCTTACTACGAGCAGTACTTC.